This TCR beta chain was identified during a study of blood T cell repertoires in COVID-19. Study-level background: T cells, B-cell-depleted T cells, or PBMCs supplied cDNA or gDNA.

This CDR3 has 15 amino acids. V shed 2 bases and J shed 0 bases, with 11 bases lying between them. Germline lookup yields CDR1 SGHNT and CDR2 YYREEE (reference sequence). Original processing methods: Estimation of nucleated cell counts relied on the amplification of reference gene primers. TCRdb's copy holds only in-frame clones and misses some; the assay was immunoSEQ multiplex PCR. V, J and clone size reflect that table, while D and trimming were determined from the DNA. The sample comprises about 210,000 clones, roughly four fifths of which are singletons, and about 10% rests with the top ten. This sequence originates from a man aged 35-49 years who had recovered from COVID-19. The chain joins TRBV5-4 to TRBJ1-1; TRBD1 is a possible D gene (5 bases). Sequencing used PBMCs or T cells enriched from blood (not recorded which). The CDR3 sequence: CASSFGGSMNTEAFF. The CDR3, as DNA: TGTGCCAGCAGCTTCGGGGGGTCTATGAACACTGAAGCTTTCTTT. The full variable domain, its missing parts supplied by reference TRBV5-4 and TRBJ1-1, is ETGVTQSPTHLIKTRGQQVTLRCSSQSGHNTVSWYQQALGQGPQFIFQYYREEENGRGNFPPRFSGLQFPNYSSELNVNALELDDSALYLCASSFGGSMNTEAFFGQGTRLTVV.